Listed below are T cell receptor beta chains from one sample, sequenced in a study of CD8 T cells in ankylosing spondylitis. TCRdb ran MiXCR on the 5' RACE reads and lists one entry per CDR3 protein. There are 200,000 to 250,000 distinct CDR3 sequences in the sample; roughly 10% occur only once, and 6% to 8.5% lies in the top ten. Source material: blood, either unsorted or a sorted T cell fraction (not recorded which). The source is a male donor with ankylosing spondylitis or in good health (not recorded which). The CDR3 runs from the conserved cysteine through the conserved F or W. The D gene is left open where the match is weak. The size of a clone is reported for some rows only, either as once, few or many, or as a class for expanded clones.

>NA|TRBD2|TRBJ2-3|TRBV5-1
CASSLSSGVTDTQYF
TGCGCCAGCAGCTTAAGTAGCGGGGTCACAGATACGCAGTATTTT
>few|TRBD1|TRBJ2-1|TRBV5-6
CASSFRDRGHHEQFF
TGTGCCAGCAGCTTCCGGGACAGGGGGCACCATGAGCAGTTCTTC
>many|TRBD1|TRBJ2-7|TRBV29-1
CSVGQAYYEQYF
TGCAGCGTGGGACAGGCGTACTACGAGCAGTACTTC
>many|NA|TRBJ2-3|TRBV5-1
CASSPAVGNTDTQYF
TGCGCCAGCAGCCCGGCGGTGGGAAACACAGATACGCAGTATTTT
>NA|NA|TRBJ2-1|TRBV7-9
CASSPSGGPYNEQFF
TGTGCCAGCAGCCCCTCTGGGGGTCCCTACAATGAGCAGTTCTTC
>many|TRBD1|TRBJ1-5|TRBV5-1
CASSLAGTAYSNQPQHF
TGCGCCAGCAGCTTGGCCGGGACAGCTTATAGCAATCAGCCCCAGCATTTT
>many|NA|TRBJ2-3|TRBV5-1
CASSLLSGSVPDTQYF
TGCGCCAGCAGCTTGTTGTCGGGGTCCGTCCCAGATACGCAGTATTTT
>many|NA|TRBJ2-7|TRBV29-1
CSVRNSYEQYF
TGCAGCGTCCGCAATTCCTACGAGCAGTACTTC
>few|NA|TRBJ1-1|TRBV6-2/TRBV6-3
CASSWEIPGTEAFF
TGTGCCAGCAGCTGGGAGATCCCGGGCACTGAAGCTTTCTTT
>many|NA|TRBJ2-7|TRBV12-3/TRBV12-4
CASSINTYEQYF
TGTGCCAGCAGTATAAACACCTACGAGCAGTACTTC
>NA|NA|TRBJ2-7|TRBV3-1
CASSQRAGTYEQYF
TGTGCCAGCAGCCAGCGGGCCGGTACCTACGAGCAGTACTTC
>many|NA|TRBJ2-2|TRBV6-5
CASSYLQNTGELFF
TGTGCCAGCAGTTATTTACAAAACACCGGGGAGCTGTTTTTT
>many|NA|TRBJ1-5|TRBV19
CASSYTGHGDQPQHF
TGTGCCAGTAGTTACACGGGCCACGGCGATCAGCCCCAGCATTTT
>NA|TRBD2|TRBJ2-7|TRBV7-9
CASSLHREGVEQYF
TGTGCCAGCAGCTTACACCGGGAGGGCGTCGAGCAGTACTTC
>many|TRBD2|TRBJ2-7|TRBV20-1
CSAPGTSGAYEQYF
TGCAGTGCTCCCGGGACTAGCGGAGCCTACGAGCAGTACTTC
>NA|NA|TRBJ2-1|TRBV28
CASRDWDEQFF
TGTGCCAGCAGGGACTGGGATGAGCAGTTCTTC
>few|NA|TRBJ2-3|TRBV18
CASSLWTGTQYF
TGTGCCAGCTCATTATGGACGGGGACGCAGTATTTT
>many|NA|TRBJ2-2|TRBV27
CASSKGGFAGELFF
TGTGCCAGCAGCAAGGGGGGTTTCGCCGGGGAGCTGTTTTTT